Detailed here is one TCR beta chain. Its recognized antigen is unknown. No much larger clone exists at a distance of one base, and base qualities are not known. The CDR3 regions of human TCRbeta chains were analyzed by immunosequencing. Processing in the source paper ran as follows. Repertoire TCRs were checked for matches against a reference library of SARS-CoV-2-specific TCRs that had been generated using the MIRA antigen-specificity platform. Breadth was defined as the fraction of unique TCRs that were SARS-CoV-2-associated. Depth was defined as the fraction of total T cells that were SARS-CoV-2-associated. Using the MIRA data, each spike-specific TCR was assigned both to the spike region to which the TCR was reactive and to a CD4 or CD8 class. Log10-transformed breadth and depth values were compared by one-way ANOVA with Sidak's multiple comparisons tests. TCRdb's version of the immuneACCESS table is confined to in-frame rearrangements and falls short of the full clone set. An unresolved V gene accounts for under half of the shortfall where checked; the remainder is of unknown origin. The V and J calls and clone size are taken from that table; D and trimming were inferred from the DNA. The sample contains approximately 92,000 clones, 70% to 90% of them found a single time. Together, the top ten hold less than 3.5% of the sample.

This entry comes from a study of T cell responses to AZD1222 COVID-19 vaccine (dated by TCRdb to about 2021). With respect to the entire study: Because spike-specific TCR depth and breadth did not differ between the two schedules, AZD1222 recipients who got a second dose at roughly 4 weeks were pooled with those who got a second dose at roughly 12 weeks. A total of approximately 230 trial participants underwent TCR sequencing, of whom about 200 received two doses of AZD1222 and some 26 received two doses of the MenACWY control vaccine. Trial participants were enrolled by age into 18-55, 56-69 and 70-plus year subgroups, with roughly 150, 30 and 60 TCR-sequenced participants respectively. Broader findings and caveats from the paper: Conclusions about previously exposed vaccinees were limited because only six AZD1222 recipients were SARS-CoV-2 seropositive at baseline. Participants were mostly white British and included more females than males, and it was suggested by the authors that clonal diversity may have been underestimated. Because no samples from the day 14 peak response were available, repertoires could be characterized only after the peak T cell response. After two AZD1222 doses, spike-specific TCR breadth and depth were significantly higher than at day 0 and than in MenACWY recipients. Nearly half of unique spike-specific TCRs reportedly recognized epitopes outside regions mutated in the B.1.351 and B.1.1.7 variants. The 56-69-year group was small, and its depth increase did not reach significance, likely because of low power. The whole spike protein was spanned by vaccine-associated CD4 TCRs, and dominant responses were seen in regions 160-218 and 743-854.

Explained via the paper, the time point label denotes: baseline before first vaccination. The vaccinee samples were drawn from two UK trials, COV001 and COV002, one of which was a single-blind randomized controlled phase 2/3 trial testing AZD1222 (ChAdOx1 nCoV-19) in healthy adults. Trial participant PBMC samples were collected at day 0 and day 28 after the second dose for TCRbeta chain sequencing. The junction shows trimming of 5 bases on V and 8 bases on J, plus 9 bases between the germline ends. Including the terminal cysteine and phenylalanine, the CDR3 comprises 12 residues. The entry retains the CDR3 DNA only, 36 bases that are in frame from base 1.

The chain is assembled from TRBV12-3 or TRBV12-4 and TRBJ1-4; a confident D gene designation cannot be given. The TCR sequence derives from an adult in good health. The sequenced sample was peripheral blood, obtained on day 0 of AZD1222 vaccination. In nucleotide form, the sequence is TGTGCCAGCAGTCCGCCGGGGGAAAAACTGTTTTTT. Translated, this gives CASSPPGEKLFF.